These 24 T cell receptor beta chains came from one sample sequenced in a study of cytomegalovirus exposure and HLA in healthy donors. The PCR employed 60 Vbeta primers together with 13 Jbeta primers. The protocol was immunoSEQ multiplex PCR, while the TCRdb copy is restricted to in-frame clones and leaves out a portion. The profile shows 95,000 to 150,000 clones, 75% to 90% of them singletons. Sequenced material: PBMCs. The receptors originated from a man aged 30 to 39 in good health and CMV-seronegative.

This clone was picked up a small number of times. The chain is built from TRBV28 and TRBJ1-3; tentative D call: TRBD1 (6 bases). This CDR3 region has 15 residues. The ends were cut back, 6 bases at V and 4 bases at J, with 16 bases in the middle. From germline, CDR1 is MDHEN and CDR2 SYDVKM. The CDR3 loop is CASRKMGADGNTIYF. The CDR3 bases are TGTGCCAGCAGGAAAATGGGGGCAGACGGAAACACCATATATTTT.

The rearrangement joins TRBV11-2 to TRBJ2-1; the match to TRBD2 covers 8 bases. The V gene end was trimmed by 1 base and the J gene end by 3 bases; junction bases not matched to a gene: 2. The length of the CDR3 is 15 residues. Germline V gene lookup returns CDR1 SGHAT and CDR2 FQNNGV. Here the CDR3 DNA reads TGTGCCAGCAGCTTAGTAAGCGGGAGCTACAATGAGCAGTTCTTC. Protein: CASSLVSGSYNEQFF.

In nucleotides, the CDR3 is TGTGCCAGCAGCCCCCGGGGACTAAGCTCCTACAATGAGCAGTTCTTC. This encodes CASSPRGLSSYNEQFF. The V call is TRBV7-2, the J call TRBJ2-1; 7 bases are a match to TRBD2. The V gene's germline CDR1 is SGHTA and CDR2 FQGNSA. The CDR3 totals 16 residues. Trimming took 5 bases from V and 0 from J; bases not matched to a gene: 7. Full variable domain (missing parts from reference TRBV7-2 and TRBJ2-1): GAGVSQSPSNKVTEKGKDVELRCDPISGHTALYWYRQSLGQGLEFLIYFQGNSAPDKSGLPSDRFSAERTGGSVSTLTIQRTQQEDSAVYLCASSPRGLSSYNEQFFGPGTRLTVL.

This CDR3 reads CASSLAAVVSANEKLFF. The CDR3 bases are TGTGCCAGCAGCTTGGCCGCGGTTGTGTCCGCTAATGAAAAACTGTTTTTT. V and J are TRBV5-5 and TRBJ1-4; D not certain. The germline V and J ends were trimmed by 0 bases and 3 bases, with 15 bases remaining between them. Germline V gene lookup returns CDR1 SGHKS and CDR2 YYEKEE (reference sequence). The length of the CDR3 is 17 residues. The whole variable domain, filled in from reference TRBV5-5 and TRBJ1-4, reads DAGVTQSPTHLIKTRGQQVTLRCSPISGHKSVSWYQQVLGQGPQFIFQYYEKEERGRGNFPDRFSARQFPNYSSELNVNALLLGDSALYLCASSLAAVVSANEKLFFGSGTQLSVL.

This rearrangement joins TRBV11-2 to TRBJ2-7; maybe TRBD1 (6 bases). This CDR3 spans 14 amino acids. Germline lookup yields CDR1 SGHAT and CDR2 FQNNGV. Trimming removed 2 bases at V and 5 bases at J, with 13 bases between. Here the CDR3 DNA reads TGTGCCAGCAGCTTACTTAGGGGGACGGACGAGCAGTACTTC. Translating gives CASSLLRGTDEQYF. The variable domain in full, completed from reference TRBV11-2 and TRBJ2-7, reads EAGVAQSPRYKIIEKRQSVAFWCNPISGHATLYWYQQILGQGPKLLIQFQNNGVVDDSQLPKDRFSAERLKGVDSTLKIQPAKLEDSAVYLCASSLLRGTDEQYFGPGTRLTVT.

The chain carries TRBV10-3 and TRBJ2-2; D possibly corresponds to TRBD2 (5 bases). V was cut by 0 bases and J by 3 bases, with 14 bases left in between. Germline V gene sequence: CDR1 ENHRY, CDR2 SYGVKD. This CDR3 spans 17 amino acids. CDR3 coding DNA: TGTGCCATCAGTGAGTCGGCTAACCTCGGGGACACCGGGGAGCTGTTTTTT. It yields the protein CAISESANLGDTGELFF.

The V and J genes are TRBV10-2 and TRBJ2-7, with D perhaps TRBD1 (6 bases). Trimming removed 5 bases from V and 0 bases from J, with 14 bases in between. CDR1 and CDR2 from the germline V gene are WSHSY and SAAADI. The CDR3 is made up of 15 amino acids. The DNA for the CDR3 is TGCGCCAGCAGTAACCTGGGACACCTCTCCTACGAGCAGTACTTC. Translated: CASSNLGHLSYEQYF.

The J gene is TRBJ1-5, the V gene TRBV7-2; a weak D match, TRBD1 (6 bases). V was clipped by 4 bases and J by 2 bases, with 18 bases between them. The V gene's germline CDR1 is SGHTA and CDR2 FQGNSA. This CDR3 has 17 amino acids. The CDR3 sequence: CASSYQGSPGGNQPQHF. The CDR3 coding sequence is TGTGCCAGCAGCTACCAGGGGTCCCCTGGGGGCAATCAGCCCCAGCATTTT.

This clone turned up a few times. J is TRBJ1-1 and V is TRBV25-1; the match to TRBD1 covers 7 bases. The germline gives CDR1 MGHDK, CDR2 SYGVNS. The CDR3 is 12 residues long. Trimming removed 7 bases from V and 3 bases from J; junction bases left unmatched: 2. The CDR3, as DNA: TGTGCCAGCAACAGGGGAGACACTGAAGCTTTCTTT. This codes for CASNRGDTEAFF. The whole variable domain, remainder taken from reference TRBV25-1 and TRBJ1-1, is EADIYQTPRYLVIGTGKKITLECSQTMGHDKMYWYQQDPGMELHLIHYSYGVNSTEKGDLSSESTVSRIRTEHFPLTLESARPSHTSQYLCASNRGDTEAFFGQGTRLTVV.

The chain couples TRBV7-6 to TRBJ2-1; 10 bases agree with TRBD2. The CDR3 extends over 16 amino acids. With V trimmed by 0 bases and J by 7 bases, 6 bases remained unmatched. CDR1 and CDR2 from the germline V gene are SGHVS and FNYEAQ. CDR3 nucleotide sequence: TGTGCCAGCAGCTTAGCGCCGGGACTAGCGAATAATGAGCAGTTCTTC. Protein sequence: CASSLAPGLANNEQFF.

The chain has TRBV29-1 and TRBJ1-5; possibly TRBD1 for D (5 bases). Germline-derived CDR1 and CDR2 are SQVTM and ANQGSEA. CDR3 length equals 13 residues. V shed 7 bases and J shed 3 bases, with 13 bases lying between them. Written as DNA, the CDR3 is TGCAGCGGGTCGAGTGGACACAATCAGCCCCAGCATTTT. Protein product: CSGSSGHNQPQHF. The whole variable domain, remainder taken from reference TRBV29-1 and TRBJ1-5, is SAVISQKPSRDICQRGTSLTIQCQVDSQVTMMFWYRQQPGQSLTLIATANQGSEATYESGFVIDKFPISRPNLTFSTLTVSNMSPEDSSIYLCSGSSGHNQPQHFGDGTRLSIL.

Notes on this clone: This CDR3 is also generated by other DNA sequences in the sample. The chain employs TRBV5-1 and TRBJ2-1; the match to TRBD2 covers 7 bases. CDR1 SGHRS and CDR2 YFSETQ come from the germline V gene. The CDR3 is 15 residues long. J lost 0 bases, V lost 0 bases, and 0 bases had no gene match. Here the CDR3 DNA reads TGCGCCAGCAGCTTGGGACTAGCCTCCTACAATGAGCAGTTCTTC. Translating it yields CASSLGLASYNEQFF.

CDR3: CASSSISRDSDTQYF. CDR3 coding DNA: TGTGCCAGCAGCTCTATCTCCCGGGACAGCGATACGCAGTATTTT. The chain couples TRBV7-9 to TRBJ2-3, with 7 bases fitting TRBD1. V dropped 4 bases and J dropped 6; count of bases not matched to a gene: 10. This CDR3 region has 15 residues. Germline CDR1 reads SEHNR; CDR2 reads FQNEAQ (reference sequence).

The chain recombines TRBV29-1 with TRBJ1-2; 7 nucleotides agree with TRBD1. With 3 bases clipped from V and 3 bases from J, the junction kept 4 bases outside the gene matches. The germline gives CDR1 SQVTM, CDR2 ANQGSEA. This CDR3 is built from 13 residues. CDR3 bases: TGCAGCGTTGACGCTGACAGGGACTATGGCTACACCTTC. The encoded protein is CSVDADRDYGYTF.

The rearrangement links TRBV7-9 to TRBJ2-2; 8 nucleotides agree with TRBD2. The V gene end was trimmed by 4 bases and the J gene end by 2 bases; junction bases not matched to a gene: 6. CDR1 SEHNR and CDR2 FQNEAQ come from the germline V gene (reference sequence). The length of the CDR3 is 16 residues. CDR3 protein: CASSSNAGGNTGELFF. The CDR3, as DNA: TGTGCCAGCAGCTCTAATGCGGGGGGAAACACCGGGGAGCTGTTTTTT.

The CDR3 sequence: CAWSVQGSYEQYF. CDR3 DNA: TGTGCCTGGAGTGTACAGGGCTCCTACGAGCAGTACTTC. The rearrangement links TRBV30 to TRBJ2-7; D perhaps matches TRBD1 (6 bases). The V end was cut by 0 bases, the J end by 0 bases, with 6 bases between. Germline CDR1 GTSNPN, CDR2 SVGIG (reference sequence). This CDR3 region has 13 residues.

CDR3 sequence: CASSLVRTGRGTDTQYF. CDR3 nucleotide sequence: TGTGCCAGCAGCTTGGTGAGGACAGGGAGGGGCACAGATACGCAGTATTTT. The chain joins TRBV5-5 to TRBJ2-3; TRBD1 might be the D (8 bases). The CDR3 is 17 amino acids. Germline V gene sequence: CDR1 SGHKS, CDR2 YYEKEE (reference sequence). Between the trimmed V and J ends, which lost 0 bases and 1 base, there was a span of 15 bases.

This clone was picked up a small number of times. This sequence joins TRBV6-5 and TRBJ1-6, with D perhaps matching TRBD1 (5 bases). The ends were cut back, 4 bases at V and 14 bases at J, with 21 bases in the middle. Germline lookup yields CDR1 MNHEY and CDR2 SVGAGI. The CDR3 has 15 amino acids. Here the CDR3 reads CASSWGVTNVRALHF. CDR3 DNA: TGTGCCAGCAGTTGGGGCGTCACTAATGTCCGGGCCCTCCACTTT.

Regarding this clone: Additional DNA sequences in this sample encode the identical CDR3. The CDR3: CASTYGQGYEQYF. As DNA, the CDR3 is TGTGCCAGCACCTATGGGCAGGGCTACGAGCAGTACTTC. The rearrangement uses TRBV7-2 and TRBJ2-7; the D gene is possibly TRBD1 (5 bases). The V gene lost 7 bases and the J gene lost 3 bases, with 13 bases spanning the gap. The CDR3 sequence is 13 residues long. Germline values: CDR1 SGHTA, CDR2 FQGNSA.

A single count supports this clone. This chain connects TRBV2 to TRBJ2-1; TRBD2 matches 11 bases. Trimming at V came to 6 bases and at J to 0 bases, leaving 7 bases not matched to a gene. Looked up from germline, CDR1 is SNHLY and CDR2 is FYNNEI. CDR3 size: 17 residues. The CDR3 loop reads CASRELAGARSYNEQFF. DNA of the CDR3: TGTGCCAGCAGGGAACTAGCGGGGGCCCGCTCCTACAATGAGCAGTTCTTC.

The chain carries TRBV15 and TRBJ1-2; 7 bases align to TRBD1. The CDR3 consists of 12 residues. Trimming at V came to 8 bases and at J to 3 bases, leaving 3 bases not matched to a gene. Germline V gene sequence: CDR1 LNHNV, CDR2 YYDKDF (reference sequence). CDR3 in DNA: TGTGCCACCCGGGACAGCTACTATGGCTACACCTTC. The encoded protein is CATRDSYYGYTF.

In nucleotides, the CDR3 is TGTGCCAGCAGCCCACCCCAAAGGGGCGAGCAGTACTTC. This sequence encodes CASSPPQRGEQYF. The rearrangement links TRBV7-6 to TRBJ2-7; D is possibly TRBD1 (5 bases). The germline CDR1 and CDR2 sequences are SGHVS and FNYEAQ. V lost 5 bases and J 6 bases, leaving 14 bases between the germline ends. This CDR3 region has 13 residues.

The rearrangement uses TRBV6-1 and TRBJ1-5; tentatively, D is TRBD1 (6 bases). Germline CDR1 MNHNS, CDR2 SASEGT. This CDR3 is 12 amino acids long. V lost 6 bases and J 7 bases, leaving 10 bases between the germline ends. In DNA form, the CDR3 reads TGTGCCAGCAGACAGGGCGACCAGCCCCAGCATTTT. It specifies CASRQGDQPQHF.

The chain couples TRBV27 to TRBJ2-1; D may be TRBD1 (7 bases). Germline CDR1 MNHEY, CDR2 SMNVEV (reference sequence). The CDR3 contains 15 residues. Trimming removed 3 bases at V and 5 bases at J, with 14 bases between. CDR3 sequence (DNA): TGTGCCAGCAGTTTTTGGCGGGACAGCAACAATGAGCAGTTCTTC. This gives the protein CASSFWRDSNNEQFF.